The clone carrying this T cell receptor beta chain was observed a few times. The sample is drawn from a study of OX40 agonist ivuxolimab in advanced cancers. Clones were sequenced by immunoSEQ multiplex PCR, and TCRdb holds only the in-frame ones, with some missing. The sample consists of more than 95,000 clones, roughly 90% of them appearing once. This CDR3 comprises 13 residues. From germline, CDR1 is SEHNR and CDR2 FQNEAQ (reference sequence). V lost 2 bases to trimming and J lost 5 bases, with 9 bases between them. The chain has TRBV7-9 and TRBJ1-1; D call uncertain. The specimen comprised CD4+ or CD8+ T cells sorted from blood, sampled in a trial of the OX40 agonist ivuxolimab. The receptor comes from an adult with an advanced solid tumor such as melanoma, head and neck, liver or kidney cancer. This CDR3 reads CASSLPAGTEAFF. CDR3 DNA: TGTGCCAGCAGCTTACCCGCAGGTACTGAAGCTTTCTTT.